A selection of T cell receptor beta chains follows, all from one sample in a study of blood T cell repertoires in COVID-19. Generated by immunoSEQ multiplex PCR, the TCRdb table keeps only in-frame clones and is missing some. This table has 80,000 to 100,000 clones, around 90% appearing once. What was sequenced was peripheral blood. These receptors came from a human donor with COVID-19, enrolled during active disease. The donor label of this sample is uncertain. Each CDR3 is given without its conserved first and last residue.

j_call v_call cdr3_aa
TRBJ2-7 TRBV3-1/TRBV3-2 ASSRRRDSRTYEQY
TRBJ2-3 TRBV14 ASSRGTSGVFTDTQY
TRBJ2-3 TRBV29-1 SVEKRGVTDTQY
TRBJ2-3 TRBV2 ASRPGTGADTQY
TRBJ2-7 TRBV5-1 ASSPHEIYEQY
TRBJ1-2 TRBV6-6 ASIGGGQAYGYT
TRBJ2-1 TRBV7-3 ASSRGAYNEQF
TRBJ1-3 TRBV13 ASSLQGHSGNTIY
TRBJ1-4 TRBV5-5 ASSLEGQSEKLF
TRBJ2-1 TRBV5-1 ASTLEGSYNEQF
TRBJ2-2 TRBV21-1 LQGTTGELF
TRBJ1-2 TRBV7-2 ASSLRTGGNYGYT
TRBJ2-7 TRBV11-2 ASSLDRGYEQY
TRBJ2-7 TRBV7-9 ASSLEGRASGSDYEQY
TRBJ1-6 TRBV18 ASSPMGQTRNSPLH
TRBJ1-1 TRBV5-4 ASSLPSGEVPEAF
TRBJ1-2 TRBV6-5 ASSYGQNYGYT
TRBJ2-2 TRBV10-1 ASSENFGTGELF
TRBJ2-1 TRBV18 ASSPPQGPYNEQF
TRBJ2-7 TRBV2 ASSEVRSRNEQY
TRBJ1-2 TRBV6-5 ASSNPGALYGYT
TRBJ1-1 TRBV12-5 ASGLTGGTEAF
TRBJ2-5 TRBV19 ASSMRPSGGQGSRETQY
TRBJ2-7 TRBV5-1 ASSFRAGETYEQY
TRBJ1-2 TRBV6-5 ASRITGTGNGYT
TRBJ2-7 TRBV5-4 ASSRGQGVSYEQY
TRBJ1-3 TRBV7-9 ASSLGHGNTIY
TRBJ2-1 TRBV20-1 SARDSGRPYNEQF
TRBJ2-3 TRBV10-3 AITPGQGSPITDTQY
TRBJ2-7 TRBV18 ASSPSGRGYEQY
TRBJ2-7 TRBV14 ASSQDLAYEQY
TRBJ2-1 TRBV6-5 ASSYSIGDEQF
TRBJ1-1 TRBV9 ASSSSRGTEAF
TRBJ1-1 TRBV12-3/TRBV12-4 ASSFGGWGAF
TRBJ1-2 TRBV7-3 ASSLIQGMGGYT
TRBJ2-2 TRBV19 ASSPRGGELF
TRBJ2-1 TRBV5-4 ASSLDKHNEQF
TRBJ1-4 TRBV28 ASSLLGGGRIEKLF
TRBJ1-2 TRBV29-1 SVEDQALGPNYGYT
TRBJ1-5 TRBV30 AWRGAGNQPQH
TRBJ1-1 TRBV5-1 ASSLEGAFTEAF
TRBJ2-3 TRBV29-1 SVATGLLDTQY